This T cell receptor (beta chain) was captured by sequencing in a study of T-cell memory formation after mild COVID-19. Study-wide points: Mostly located in CM and EM were contracting CD4+ clones, with contracting CD8+ clones located in EMRA. Day 15 to 85 contracting clones showed balanced CD4/CD8; later expanders leaned CD4+.

5'RACE, which relied on constant-segment primers, yielded TCR alpha and TCR beta cDNA libraries carrying sample barcodes and UMIs. TCRdb re-called the 5' RACE reads with MiXCR, one entry per CDR3 protein. This table holds about 57,000 distinct CDR3 sequences, 9% to 15% found once. Trimming pared 0 bases from V and 6 bases from J, leaving 10 bases between. CDR3 length: 15 residues. Per the germline V gene, CDR1 is SGHRS and CDR2 is YFSETQ. On this clonotype itself: The antigen remains unidentified.

This clonotype was obtained from a man aged 18 to 29 who had mild COVID-19 (a few samples of this study predate the infection). Cell type and time point are not known. Sequenced sample: PBMCs or a T cell subset sorted from them (not recorded which). The V and J genes are TRBV5-1 and TRBJ1-6; tentatively, D is TRBD1 (5 bases). As DNA, the CDR3 is TGCGCCAGCAGCTTGGGTTCGGGGCCTAATTCACCCCTCCACTTT. Translating gives CASSLGSGPNSPLHF.